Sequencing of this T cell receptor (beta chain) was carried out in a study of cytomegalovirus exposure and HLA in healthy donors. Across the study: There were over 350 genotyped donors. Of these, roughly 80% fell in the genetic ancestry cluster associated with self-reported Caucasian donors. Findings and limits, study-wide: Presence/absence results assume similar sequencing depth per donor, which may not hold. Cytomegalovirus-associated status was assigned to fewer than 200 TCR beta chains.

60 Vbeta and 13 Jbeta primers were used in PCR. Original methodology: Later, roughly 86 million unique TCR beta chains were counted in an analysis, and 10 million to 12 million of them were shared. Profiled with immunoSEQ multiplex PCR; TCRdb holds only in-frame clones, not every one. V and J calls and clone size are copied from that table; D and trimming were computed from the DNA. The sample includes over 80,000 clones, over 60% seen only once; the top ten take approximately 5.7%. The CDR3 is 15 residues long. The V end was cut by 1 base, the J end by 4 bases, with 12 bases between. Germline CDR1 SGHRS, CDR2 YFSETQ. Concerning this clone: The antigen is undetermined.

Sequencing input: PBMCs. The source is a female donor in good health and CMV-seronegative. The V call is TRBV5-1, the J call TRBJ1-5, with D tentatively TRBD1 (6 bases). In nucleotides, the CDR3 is TGCGCCAGCAGCTTGACGGGGGGCGCGAATCAGCCCCAGCATTTT. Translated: CASSLTGGANQPQHF.